The rows below give T cell receptor beta chains drawn from one sample of a study of cytomegalovirus exposure and HLA in healthy donors. TCRdb keeps only in-frame clones here, not all; method: immunoSEQ multiplex PCR. This repertoire shows more than 140,000 clones, over 60% found once; its top ten account for approximately 0.66%. The sample taken for sequencing was PBMCs. These receptors came from a male donor in good health and CMV-seronegative. Each CDR3 is given with its conserved first and last residue. Fields, in order: clone size, D gene, CDR3 length, V gene, J gene, CDR3 DNA, CDR3 protein. A D gene is named only where the DNA matches it firmly. Not every row has a clone size; where given, it reads once, few, many or a size class.

clone size: few; D gene: TRBD1; CDR3 length: 14; V gene: TRBV11-3; J gene: TRBJ1-1; CDR3 DNA: TGTGCCAGCAGCCCCAGGACAGGGGAAGCTGAAGCTTTCTTT; CDR3 protein: CASSPRTGEAEAFF
clone size: -; D gene: -; CDR3 length: 16; V gene: TRBV11-2; J gene: TRBJ2-7; CDR3 DNA: TGTGCCAGCACGCCGAGCGGACAGCGCTACGCCTACGAGCAGTACTTC; CDR3 protein: CASTPSGQRYAYEQYF
clone size: -; D gene: -; CDR3 length: 15; V gene: TRBV5-1; J gene: TRBJ2-3; CDR3 DNA: TGCGCCAGCAGCTTGGGGGCGACTATCACAGATACGCAGTATTTT; CDR3 protein: CASSLGATITDTQYF
clone size: -; D gene: -; CDR3 length: 11; V gene: TRBV7-9; J gene: TRBJ2-7; CDR3 DNA: TGTGCCAGCAGCTTAGACCCCGACAAGTACTTC; CDR3 protein: CASSLDPDKYF
clone size: -; D gene: TRBD2; CDR3 length: 15; V gene: TRBV6-6; J gene: TRBJ2-7; CDR3 DNA: TGTGCCAGCAGGCGACTAGCGGATCCCTCCTACGAGCAGTACTTC; CDR3 protein: CASRRLADPSYEQYF
clone size: few; D gene: -; CDR3 length: 14; V gene: TRBV14; J gene: TRBJ2-1; CDR3 DNA: TGTGCCAGCAGCCAACGGGGTTCCTACAATGAGCAGTTCTTC; CDR3 protein: CASSQRGSYNEQFF
clone size: -; D gene: TRBD1; CDR3 length: 16; V gene: TRBV6-4; J gene: TRBJ1-2; CDR3 DNA: TGTGCCAGCAGTGACCGCCCCGAAGGGGGCTTGTATGGCTACACCTTC; CDR3 protein: CASSDRPEGGLYGYTF
clone size: once; D gene: TRBD2; CDR3 length: 18; V gene: TRBV2; J gene: TRBJ2-3; CDR3 DNA: TGTGCCAGCAGTGGGCCGACACGGGCTAGCGGGAGTACAGATACGCAGTATTTT; CDR3 protein: CASSGPTRASGSTDTQYF
clone size: -; D gene: TRBD1; CDR3 length: 12; V gene: TRBV10-3; J gene: TRBJ1-2; CDR3 DNA: TGTGCCATCCTAGACAGGGACTATGGCTACACCTTC; CDR3 protein: CAILDRDYGYTF
clone size: -; D gene: -; CDR3 length: 14; V gene: TRBV7-8; J gene: TRBJ1-1; CDR3 DNA: TGTGCCAGCAGCTGGGCAGGGTCGGGCACTGAAGCTTTCTTT; CDR3 protein: CASSWAGSGTEAFF
clone size: -; D gene: -; CDR3 length: 12; V gene: TRBV5-4; J gene: TRBJ1-1; CDR3 DNA: TGTGCCAGCAACCAGGGGAACACTGAAGCTTTCTTT; CDR3 protein: CASNQGNTEAFF
clone size: -; D gene: -; CDR3 length: 12; V gene: TRBV29-1; J gene: TRBJ2-7; CDR3 DNA: TGCAGCGTCATAGAGGGCGGCTACGAGCAGTACTTC; CDR3 protein: CSVIEGGYEQYF
clone size: -; D gene: -; CDR3 length: 14; V gene: TRBV19; J gene: TRBJ1-2; CDR3 DNA: TGTGCCAGTAGTATTATTACGGGAAACTATGGCTACACCTTC; CDR3 protein: CASSIITGNYGYTF
clone size: once; D gene: -; CDR3 length: 13; V gene: TRBV6-4; J gene: TRBJ2-5; CDR3 DNA: TGTGCCAGCAGCCAGAACGACGGGGAGACCCAGTACTTC; CDR3 protein: CASSQNDGETQYF
clone size: few; D gene: -; CDR3 length: 17; V gene: TRBV27; J gene: TRBJ2-3; CDR3 DNA: TGTGCCAGCAGTTCCAACCAGGGCTCAACCTCCACAGATACGCAGTATTTT; CDR3 protein: CASSSNQGSTSTDTQYF
clone size: -; D gene: -; CDR3 length: 13; V gene: TRBV5-5; J gene: TRBJ1-5; CDR3 DNA: TGTGCCAGCAGCTTCCAGGCAGCTCAGCCCCAGCATTTT; CDR3 protein: CASSFQAAQPQHF
clone size: -; D gene: -; CDR3 length: 14; V gene: TRBV4-1; J gene: TRBJ1-1; CDR3 DNA: TGCGCCAGCAGCCAAGAGGGGCAGTACACTGAAGCTTTCTTT; CDR3 protein: CASSQEGQYTEAFF
clone size: -; D gene: TRBD1; CDR3 length: 16; V gene: TRBV5-4; J gene: TRBJ2-7; CDR3 DNA: TGTGCCAGCAGAAATACCGGGACAGGGGGCCATCGAGAGCAGTACTTC; CDR3 protein: CASRNTGTGGHREQYF
clone size: -; D gene: TRBD2; CDR3 length: 16; V gene: TRBV5-8; J gene: TRBJ2-5; CDR3 DNA: TGTGCCAGCAGCCGGGGACTAGCGGGGGGCCAAGAGACCCAGTACTTC; CDR3 protein: CASSRGLAGGQETQYF
clone size: few; D gene: TRBD2; CDR3 length: 19; V gene: TRBV27; J gene: TRBJ2-6; CDR3 DNA: TGTGCCAGCAGTTCCCGCTCGGGAGGGCTACTCTCTGGGGCCAACGTCCTGACTTTC; CDR3 protein: CASSSRSGGLLSGANVLTF
clone size: -; D gene: -; CDR3 length: 13; V gene: TRBV6-1; J gene: TRBJ1-5; CDR3 DNA: TGTGCCAGCAACAAGGAGGTAGGCCAGCCCCAGCATTTT; CDR3 protein: CASNKEVGQPQHF
clone size: -; D gene: -; CDR3 length: 13; V gene: TRBV7-3; J gene: TRBJ2-7; CDR3 DNA: TGTGCCAGCAGCTTATCTTTCGGAGGGGAGCAGTACTTC; CDR3 protein: CASSLSFGGEQYF
clone size: -; D gene: -; CDR3 length: 15; V gene: TRBV5-1; J gene: TRBJ2-5; CDR3 DNA: TGCGCCAGCAGCTTGGATGGGGGGTCGGGAGAGACCCAGTACTTC; CDR3 protein: CASSLDGGSGETQYF
clone size: -; D gene: -; CDR3 length: 10; V gene: TRBV20-1; J gene: TRBJ2-7; CDR3 DNA: TGCAGTGCGGGCTCCTACGAGCAGTACTTC; CDR3 protein: CSAGSYEQYF
clone size: -; D gene: TRBD1; CDR3 length: 16; V gene: TRBV6-5; J gene: TRBJ2-7; CDR3 DNA: TGTGCCAGCAGTTACTCTGGGGGACAGAAATCCTACGAGCAGTACTTC; CDR3 protein: CASSYSGGQKSYEQYF
clone size: -; D gene: TRBD2; CDR3 length: 15; V gene: TRBV9; J gene: TRBJ2-1; CDR3 DNA: TGTGCCAGCAGCGTAATAGCGGGAGGACCGAATGAGCAGTTCTTC; CDR3 protein: CASSVIAGGPNEQFF
clone size: -; D gene: -; CDR3 length: 13; V gene: TRBV5-1; J gene: TRBJ1-5; CDR3 DNA: TGCGCCAGCAGCTTGAGCGGGACTCAGCCCCAGCATTTT; CDR3 protein: CASSLSGTQPQHF
clone size: -; D gene: -; CDR3 length: 16; V gene: TRBV7-9; J gene: TRBJ2-3; CDR3 DNA: TGTTCCAGCAGCTTAGTTGCGGGCGCCAGCACAGATACGCAGTATTTT; CDR3 protein: CSSSLVAGASTDTQYF
clone size: -; D gene: TRBD1; CDR3 length: 15; V gene: TRBV6-5; J gene: TRBJ1-6; CDR3 DNA: TGTGCCAGCAGCACACTATCAACAGGGGATTCACCCCTCCACTTT; CDR3 protein: CASSTLSTGDSPLHF
clone size: -; D gene: -; CDR3 length: 15; V gene: TRBV4-3; J gene: TRBJ1-2; CDR3 DNA: TGCGCCAGCAGCCAAGATCCCACGGCTAACTATGGCTACACCTTC; CDR3 protein: CASSQDPTANYGYTF
clone size: -; D gene: -; CDR3 length: 13; V gene: TRBV19; J gene: TRBJ1-1; CDR3 DNA: TGTGCCAGTATAGAAGGAGCGAACACTGAAGCTTTCTTT; CDR3 protein: CASIEGANTEAFF
clone size: -; D gene: TRBD1; CDR3 length: 12; V gene: TRBV7-8; J gene: TRBJ2-7; CDR3 DNA: TGTGCCAGCAGCCCGACAGGGGTGGAGCAGTACTTC; CDR3 protein: CASSPTGVEQYF
clone size: -; D gene: TRBD2; CDR3 length: 17; V gene: TRBV28; J gene: TRBJ2-1; CDR3 DNA: TGTGCCAGCAGTCCGACTTCGGGACTAGCGGGAGTTGGTGAGCAGTTCTTC; CDR3 protein: CASSPTSGLAGVGEQFF
clone size: -; D gene: -; CDR3 length: 17; V gene: TRBV7-7; J gene: TRBJ2-5; CDR3 DNA: TGTGCCAGCAGCCTAACGCAGTACCCAGGCCCTCAAGAGACCCAGTACTTC; CDR3 protein: CASSLTQYPGPQETQYF
clone size: few; D gene: -; CDR3 length: 16; V gene: TRBV21-1; J gene: TRBJ1-3; CDR3 DNA: TGTGCCAGCAGCCGTCTGCCCCAGGGCTCTGGAAACACCATATATTTT; CDR3 protein: CASSRLPQGSGNTIYF
clone size: -; D gene: -; CDR3 length: 12; V gene: TRBV7-9; J gene: TRBJ1-2; CDR3 DNA: TGTTCCAGCAGCTTATCAAACTATGGCTACACCTTC; CDR3 protein: CSSSLSNYGYTF
clone size: few; D gene: -; CDR3 length: 12; V gene: TRBV30; J gene: TRBJ1-4; CDR3 DNA: TGTGCCTGGAGCCGGGTTAATGAAAAACTGTTTTTT; CDR3 protein: CAWSRVNEKLFF
clone size: -; D gene: -; CDR3 length: 14; V gene: TRBV4-3; J gene: TRBJ2-5; CDR3 DNA: TGCGCCAGCAGCCAAGATGGAGGGACGGAGACCCAGTACTTC; CDR3 protein: CASSQDGGTETQYF
clone size: -; D gene: -; CDR3 length: 15; V gene: TRBV6-5; J gene: TRBJ1-1; CDR3 DNA: TGTGCCAGCAGTTACTTACAGGTAGCGAACACTGAAGCTTTCTTT; CDR3 protein: CASSYLQVANTEAFF
clone size: -; D gene: TRBD1; CDR3 length: 16; V gene: TRBV5-4; J gene: TRBJ1-2; CDR3 DNA: TGTGCCAGCAGCTCCCCCCAGGGGGCAGGTTTCGGTGGCTACACCTTC; CDR3 protein: CASSSPQGAGFGGYTF
clone size: many; D gene: -; CDR3 length: 12; V gene: TRBV29-1; J gene: TRBJ1-1; CDR3 DNA: TGCAGCGTCGAACCCGGGAACACTGAAGCTTTCTTT; CDR3 protein: CSVEPGNTEAFF
clone size: -; D gene: TRBD1; CDR3 length: 15; V gene: TRBV6-5; J gene: TRBJ1-1; CDR3 DNA: TGTGCCAGCAGTTACTTGGACAGGAGAGGCACTGAAGCTTTCTTT; CDR3 protein: CASSYLDRRGTEAFF
clone size: -; D gene: -; CDR3 length: 15; V gene: TRBV19; J gene: TRBJ2-2; CDR3 DNA: TGTGCCAGTAGTAGGAGGGTAGAGAACACCGGGGAGCTGTTTTTT; CDR3 protein: CASSRRVENTGELFF
clone size: few; D gene: -; CDR3 length: 15; V gene: TRBV5-1; J gene: TRBJ1-1; CDR3 DNA: TGCGCCAGCAGCCCCCAGGCAGCGGGTAACACTGAAGCTTTCTTT; CDR3 protein: CASSPQAAGNTEAFF
clone size: -; D gene: -; CDR3 length: 14; V gene: TRBV27; J gene: TRBJ2-7; CDR3 DNA: TGTGCCAGCAGTTCATTTGGAGGGCCCTACGAGCAGTACTTC; CDR3 protein: CASSSFGGPYEQYF
clone size: few; D gene: -; CDR3 length: 15; V gene: TRBV18; J gene: TRBJ2-1; CDR3 DNA: TGTGCCAGCTCACCGTTGCAGGGTCGGTACAATGAGCAGTTCTTC; CDR3 protein: CASSPLQGRYNEQFF
clone size: once; D gene: TRBD1; CDR3 length: 16; V gene: TRBV7-9; J gene: TRBJ2-2; CDR3 DNA: TGTGCCAGCAGCCCCGACAGGGGGCGTCACACCGGGGAGCTGTTTTTT; CDR3 protein: CASSPDRGRHTGELFF
clone size: -; D gene: TRBD1; CDR3 length: 13; V gene: TRBV11-2; J gene: TRBJ1-2; CDR3 DNA: TGTGCCAGCAGCTTACAGGGGGCGAATGGCTACACCTTC; CDR3 protein: CASSLQGANGYTF
clone size: few; D gene: -; CDR3 length: 13; V gene: TRBV7-3; J gene: TRBJ2-7; CDR3 DNA: TGTGCCAGCAGCCCTCGGAGAGGGCTGGAGCAGTACTTC; CDR3 protein: CASSPRRGLEQYF
clone size: -; D gene: TRBD1; CDR3 length: 14; V gene: TRBV7-2; J gene: TRBJ1-2; CDR3 DNA: TGTGCCAGCAGCTTCAGGGGGCGGGTGGATGGCTACACCTTC; CDR3 protein: CASSFRGRVDGYTF
clone size: once; D gene: -; CDR3 length: 15; V gene: TRBV25-1; J gene: TRBJ2-2; CDR3 DNA: TGTGCCAGCAGCACAGGGAGTAAGAACACCGGGGAGCTGTTTTTT; CDR3 protein: CASSTGSKNTGELFF